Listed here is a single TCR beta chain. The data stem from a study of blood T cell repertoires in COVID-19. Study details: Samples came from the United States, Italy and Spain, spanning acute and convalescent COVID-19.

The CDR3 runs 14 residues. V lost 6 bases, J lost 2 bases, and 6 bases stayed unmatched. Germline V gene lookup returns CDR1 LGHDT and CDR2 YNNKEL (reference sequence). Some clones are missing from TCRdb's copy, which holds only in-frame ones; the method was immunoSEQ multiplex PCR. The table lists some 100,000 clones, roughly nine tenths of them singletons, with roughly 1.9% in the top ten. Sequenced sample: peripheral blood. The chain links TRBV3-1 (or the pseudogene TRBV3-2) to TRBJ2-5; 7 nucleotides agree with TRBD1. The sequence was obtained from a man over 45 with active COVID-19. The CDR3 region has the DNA TGTGCCAGCAGGGGGGACAGATATCAAGAGACCCAGTACTTC. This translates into CASRGDRYQETQYF.